This section outlines one T cell receptor (beta chain) sequence together with its context. These data belong to a study of CD8 T cells in Susac syndrome. Whole-study context: Among the Susac syndrome patients sequenced, about 6 had active disease and about eight were in remission.

With random hexamers, roughly 0.45 to 1 ug RNA was reverse transcribed. Amplification of TCR beta CDR3 across 54 Vbeta and 13 Jbeta was performed with immunoSEQ multiplex PCR. TCRdb reanalysed the immunoSEQ multiplex PCR reads using MiXCR and keeps one entry per CDR3 protein. The sample consists of under 95,000 distinct CDR3 sequences, roughly 94% of them appearing once. From germline, CDR1 is SGHDN and CDR2 FVKESK. Trimming took 4 bases from V and 5 from J; bases not matched to a gene: 10. The length of the CDR3 is 15 residues. The clonotype was recovered from a human donor with Susac syndrome. The V and J genes are TRBV14 and TRBJ2-5; 7 bases fit TRBD1. Sequencing input: CD8+ T cells from PBMCs. The CDR3 here is CASSPPGQNLETQYF. The DNA for the CDR3 is TGTGCCAGCAGCCCCCCGGGACAGAACCTGGAGACCCAGTACTTC. Together with reference TRBV14 and TRBJ2-5, the CDR3 gives the full variable domain: EAGVTQFPSHSVIEKGQTVTLRCDPISGHDNLYWYRRVMGKEIKFLLHFVKESKQDESGMPNNRFLAERTGGTYSTLKVQPAELEDSGVYFCASSPPGQNLETQYFGPGTRLLVL.